This TCR beta chain came from a study of T cell repertoires in cytomegalovirus infection. For the study at large: HLA-C-restricted CMV epitopes, recently identified, and well-studied HLA-B-restricted ones were used by the study.

TCRdb fed the reads into MiXCR, producing one record per CDR3 protein. The sample lists 830,000 or so distinct CDR3 sequences; approximately 30% were seen once. Study results and limitations: The response measured ex vivo was dominated by TCR beta clonotypes (HLA-C-restricted and CMV-specific).

This clonotype was found a few times. Its antigen is undetermined. The length of the CDR3 is 12 residues. Trimming cost V 6 bases and J 10 bases, with 14 bases left between them. Germline CDR1 reads SGHKS; CDR2 reads YYEKEE (reference sequence). The clonotype was recovered from a human donor in good health (CMV status not recorded). Some clones in this sample may be carry-over from other donors' samples. The specimen was cultured CD8+ T cells from PBMCs, collected from culture after CMV antigen stimulation. The chain combines TRBV5-5 with TRBJ2-1; D not resolved. The CDR3 DNA sequence: TGTGCCAGCACCCCGACCGGCGCGGAGCAGTTCTTC. As protein: CASTPTGAEQFF.